This entry features one TCR beta chain sequence. This specimen comes from a study of blood T cell repertoires in COVID-19. For the study at large: Samples taken during acute and convalescent COVID-19 were collected in the United States, Italy and Spain. Sample material is recorded as cDNA or gDNA derived from T cells, B-cell-depleted T cells, or PBMCs.

This CDR3 is 12 amino acids long. V lost 8 bases, J lost 3 bases, and 6 bases stayed unmatched. Germline CDR1 GTSNPN, CDR2 SVGIG (reference sequence). Generated by immunoSEQ multiplex PCR, the TCRdb table keeps only in-frame clones and is missing some. This sample yields around 400,000 clones, of which around 87% are seen a single time; roughly 2.1% belongs to the top ten. The sequencing input was peripheral blood. This sequence joins TRBV30 and TRBJ2-7; 8 positions agree with TRBD2. This TCR derives from a woman aged 60-70 years with COVID-19, enrolled during active disease. CDR3 sequence: CAAGRGVYEQYF. The DNA of the CDR3 is TGTGCCGCCGGGCGGGGGGTCTACGAGCAGTACTTC.